The 25 T cell receptor beta chains presented below share a single source sample, sequenced in a study of shared clonotypes between healthy human individuals. TCRdb's copy holds only in-frame clones and misses some; the assay was immunoSEQ multiplex PCR. The sample lists approximately 2.3 million clones; over 90% were seen once. The sequencing sample was made of naive CD4+ T cells from PBMCs. Subset: CD45RA+ positively selected. The receptors come from a man between 18 and 29 years old in good health. Some clones in this sample may be carry-over from other donors' samples.

The chain links TRBV18 to TRBJ2-1; perhaps TRBD1 as D (6 bases). The CDR3 is 13 residues long. Germline V CDR1 and CDR2: KGHSH, LQKENI. V lost 5 bases and J 4 bases, leaving 9 bases between the germline ends. The CDR3 DNA is TGTGCCAGCTCAGCACAGGGTTACAATGAGCAGTTCTTC. This sequence encodes CASSAQGYNEQFF.

As to this clone: Other DNA sequences in this sample translate to the same CDR3. The V call is TRBV5-1, the J call TRBJ2-7; TRBD2 matches 12 bases. Germline CDR1 SGHRS, CDR2 YFSETQ. V lost 0 bases and J lost 4; bases outside the gene matches: 5. This CDR3 spans 16 amino acids. The CDR3 sequence: CASSLVASGRVYEQYF. The CDR3 nucleotides read TGCGCCAGCAGCTTGGTCGCTAGCGGGAGGGTGTACGAGCAGTACTTC.

A single count supports this clone. V gene TRBV6-6 combines with J gene TRBJ1-2, with a tentative D call TRBD1 (6 bases). The CDR3 extends over 15 amino acids. CDR1 and CDR2 (germline): MNHNY, SVGAGI (reference sequence). The ends were cut back, 0 bases at V and 2 bases at J, with 10 bases in the middle. The CDR3 nucleotides read TGTGCCAGCAGTTACTCCAACAGGGAGAACTATGGCTACACCTTC. Translating it yields CASSYSNRENYGYTF.

With regard to this clone: Different DNA sequences within this sample yield the same CDR3. This CDR3 is CSVGGRMNTEAFF. Written as DNA, the CDR3 is TGCAGCGTTGGGGGTCGGATGAACACTGAAGCTTTCTTT. The J gene is TRBJ1-1, the V gene TRBV29-1; the D is unclear. The germline V and J ends were trimmed by 4 bases and 0 bases, with 9 bases remaining between them. Germline V gives CDR1 SQVTM, CDR2 ANQGSEA. The CDR3 covers 13 residues.

V is TRBV5-1 and J is TRBJ2-5; D might be TRBD1 (6 bases). Germline values: CDR1 SGHRS, CDR2 YFSETQ. This CDR3 spans 15 amino acids. V dropped 3 bases and J dropped 5 bases, with 17 bases sitting between them. CDR3 loop: CASSSGTLWGETQYF. In DNA, the CDR3 is TGCGCCAGCAGCTCGGGGACACTGTGGGGGGAGACCCAGTACTTC.

The count of this clone is one. The chain couples TRBV28 to TRBJ1-4; tentative D call: TRBD1 (5 bases). The CDR3 covers 13 residues. Germline CDR1 is MDHEN and CDR2 is SYDVKM. The V end was cut by 8 bases, the J end by 0 bases, with 7 bases between. CDR3 sequence reads: CASVGATNEKLFF. CDR3 coding DNA: TGTGCCAGCGTGGGGGCAACTAATGAAAAACTGTTTTTT.

This rearrangement joins TRBV20-1 to TRBJ1-1; D ambiguous. Germline CDR1 and CDR2: DFQATT and SNEGSKA (reference sequence). The CDR3 is made up of 10 amino acids. The ends were cut back, 3 bases at V and 7 bases at J, with 6 bases in the middle. CDR3 protein: CSARWIEAFF. For the CDR3, the DNA is TGCAGTGCTAGGTGGATTGAAGCTTTCTTT.

This rearrangement joins TRBV5-1 to TRBJ2-5; TRBD2 matches 13 bases. The CDR3 has 16 amino acids. V was clipped by 4 bases and J by 2 bases; unmatched bases: 5. Germline V gene lookup returns CDR1 SGHRS and CDR2 YFSETQ. CDR3 residues: CASSPGTSGIQETQYF. The CDR3 DNA reads TGCGCCAGCAGCCCCGGGACTAGCGGGATACAAGAGACCCAGTACTTC.

The V and J genes are TRBV5-6 and TRBJ2-3; TRBD2 matches at 7 bases. Trimming at V came to 4 bases and at J to 5 bases, leaving 10 bases not matched to a gene. From germline, CDR1 is SGHDT and CDR2 YYEEEE. This CDR3 comprises 15 residues. In nucleotides, the CDR3 is TGTGCCAGCAGCCGCGGGAGTGGGTCGGGAGATACGCAGTATTTT. Its translation: CASSRGSGSGDTQYF.

A word on this clone: Distinct nucleotide sequences in the sample also encode this CDR3. The chain uses TRBV6-1 and TRBJ2-5, with D possibly matching TRBD1 (5 bases). The CDR3 consists of 13 residues. CDR1 and CDR2 (germline): MNHNS, SASEGT. The ends were cut back, 6 bases at V and 4 bases at J, with 12 bases in the middle. This CDR3 reads CASSPYRGETQYF. In DNA, the CDR3 is TGTGCCAGCAGCCCCTATAGGGGAGAGACCCAGTACTTC.

This clone was detected once. This rearrangement joins TRBV5-6 to TRBJ1-5, with D possibly being TRBD1 (6 bases). Per germline, CDR1 SGHDT and CDR2 YYEEEE. Between the trimmed V and J ends, which lost 1 base and 4 bases, there was a span of 12 bases. This CDR3 is 15 amino acids long. The CDR3, as DNA: TGTGCCAGCAGCTTGACTGGACAGCCTAATCAGCCCCAGCATTTT. Amino acid sequence: CASSLTGQPNQPQHF.

V and J are TRBV2 and TRBJ2-3, with 7 positions matching TRBD1. CDR3 size: 14 residues. The V gene's germline CDR1 is SNHLY and CDR2 FYNNEI. J was trimmed by 1 base and V by 11 bases; bases with no gene match: 9. The DNA for the CDR3 is TGTGCCGGGTCGTCGGGGACAGGCACAGATACGCAGTATTTT. Translation gives CAGSSGTGTDTQYF.

V and J are TRBV15 and TRBJ1-1; D unclear. This CDR3 has 13 amino acids. Trimming pared 6 bases from V and 4 bases from J, leaving 12 bases between. Germline V gene sequence: CDR1 LNHNV, CDR2 YYDKDF (reference sequence). The CDR3 DNA sequence: TGTGCCACCAGTACCGGGGTCGTCACTGAAGCTTTCTTT. Amino acid sequence: CATSTGVVTEAFF.

V gene TRBV7-2 combines with J gene TRBJ2-7; D not resolved. CDR3 size: 14 residues. In germline, CDR1 is SGHTA, CDR2 FQGNSA. V gave up 0 bases and J gave up 6 bases, with 12 bases separating them. CDR3 DNA: TGTGCCAGCAGCTTAGCTGGGGTGGTTGGCGAGCAGTACTTC. This translates into CASSLAGVVGEQYF.

The chain links TRBV7-2 to TRBJ2-7; possibly TRBD2 for D (6 bases). V was trimmed by 5 bases and J by 3 bases, leaving 17 bases between them. Germline assignment: CDR1 SGHTA and CDR2 FQGNSA. The CDR3 extends over 15 amino acids. The CDR3 protein is CASSAGTPSLYEQYF. The CDR3 DNA reads TGTGCCAGCAGCGCCGGGACTCCGTCTCTCTACGAGCAGTACTTC.

V and J are TRBV29-1 and TRBJ2-7; TRBD1 aligns across 9 bases. CDR3 length equals 14 residues. V lost 0 bases, J lost 3 bases, and 3 bases stayed unmatched. Germline values: CDR1 SQVTM, CDR2 ANQGSEA. The chain's CDR3 is CSVEDQDRGYEQYF. As DNA, the CDR3 is TGCAGCGTTGAAGATCAGGACAGGGGCTACGAGCAGTACTTC.

The CDR3 reads CASSLSQELQETQYF. In DNA form, the CDR3 reads TGTGCCAGCAGCTTGAGTCAGGAACTCCAAGAGACCCAGTACTTC. This chain connects TRBV7-9 to TRBJ2-5; D gene uncertain. Germline V gene data show CDR1 as SEHNR and CDR2 as FQNEAQ (reference sequence). V was cut by 3 bases and J by 1 base, with 12 bases left in between. This CDR3 contains 15 residues.

The chain is built from TRBV9 and TRBJ1-4; 7 nucleotides match TRBD1. This CDR3 is built from 18 residues. With V trimmed by 0 bases and J by 0 bases, 8 bases remained unmatched. Germline CDR1 is SGDLS and CDR2 is YYNGEE. Written as DNA, the CDR3 is TGTGCCAGCAGCGTAGACAGGGGCCAGCCCGCAACTAATGAAAAACTGTTTTTT. It encodes CASSVDRGQPATNEKLFF.

V gene TRBV4-3 combines with J gene TRBJ1-2; no clear D. Trimming left V 1 base short and J 8 bases short, with 8 bases between. The CDR3 spans 12 residues. Germline V gene sequence: CDR1 LGHNA, CDR2 YSLEER. This chain's CDR3 is CASSQGPTGYTF. The CDR3 DNA sequence: TGCGCCAGCAGCCAAGGTCCTACGGGCTACACCTTC.

The V gene is TRBV30, the J gene TRBJ1-3; D remains ambiguous. This CDR3 is 13 amino acids long. The V and J ends lost 1 base and 2 bases respectively, with 6 bases between them. From germline, CDR1 is GTSNPN and CDR2 SVGIG (reference sequence). The CDR3 nucleotides read TGTGCCTGGAGTGAGGTCCCTGGAAACACCATATATTTT. It is translated as CAWSEVPGNTIYF.

This chain uses TRBV9 with TRBJ2-6; D gene unclear. Trimming pared 2 bases from V and 8 bases from J, leaving 5 bases between. The CDR3 length is 12 residues. Per the germline V gene, CDR1 is SGDLS and CDR2 is YYNGEE. CDR3 protein: CASSVPTNVLTF. The CDR3 DNA reads TGTGCCAGCAGCGTCCCCACCAACGTCCTGACTTTC.

This clone was seen a single time. This chain connects TRBV9 to TRBJ2-7; 7 bases are shared with TRBD2. This CDR3 is built from 21 residues. Germline CDR1 is SGDLS and CDR2 is YYNGEE. Trimming at V came to 2 bases and at J to 0 bases, leaving 23 bases not matched to a gene. This chain's CDR3 is CASSVGPPGGSSDWLSYEQYF. The CDR3 DNA follows: TGTGCCAGCAGCGTGGGGCCCCCAGGCGGGAGTTCAGATTGGCTCTCCTACGAGCAGTACTTC.

The chain uses TRBV28 and TRBJ1-2; the D is unclear. The CDR3 is 13 residues long. The ends were cut back, 5 bases at V and 8 bases at J, with 15 bases in the middle. Per germline, CDR1 MDHEN and CDR2 SYDVKM. The CDR3 DNA reads TGTGCCAGCAGTCTAGTGATCGGGAAAGGCTACACCTTC. As protein: CASSLVIGKGYTF.

As regards this clone: Other DNA sequences in the same sample also yield this CDR3. The V call is TRBV27, the J call TRBJ1-4, with TRBD1 matching 7 bases. This CDR3 is built from 14 residues. In germline, CDR1 is MNHEY, CDR2 SMNVEV (reference sequence). V lost 2 bases to trimming and J lost 8 bases; unmatched junction nucleotides: 5. This CDR3 is CASSLNRGGEKLFF. Written as DNA, the CDR3 is TGTGCCAGCAGTTTAAACAGGGGAGGCGAAAAACTGTTTTTT.

This rearrangement joins TRBV10-1 to TRBJ2-1; D ambiguous. The germline V gene has CDR1 WNHNN and CDR2 SYGVQD (reference sequence). With 6 bases removed from V and 6 bases from J, the gap between germline ends came to 21 bases. The CDR3 runs 16 residues. CDR3 loop: CASSQTARTPRNEQFF. The DNA of the CDR3 is TGCGCCAGCAGCCAGACTGCACGAACGCCCCGCAATGAGCAGTTCTTC.